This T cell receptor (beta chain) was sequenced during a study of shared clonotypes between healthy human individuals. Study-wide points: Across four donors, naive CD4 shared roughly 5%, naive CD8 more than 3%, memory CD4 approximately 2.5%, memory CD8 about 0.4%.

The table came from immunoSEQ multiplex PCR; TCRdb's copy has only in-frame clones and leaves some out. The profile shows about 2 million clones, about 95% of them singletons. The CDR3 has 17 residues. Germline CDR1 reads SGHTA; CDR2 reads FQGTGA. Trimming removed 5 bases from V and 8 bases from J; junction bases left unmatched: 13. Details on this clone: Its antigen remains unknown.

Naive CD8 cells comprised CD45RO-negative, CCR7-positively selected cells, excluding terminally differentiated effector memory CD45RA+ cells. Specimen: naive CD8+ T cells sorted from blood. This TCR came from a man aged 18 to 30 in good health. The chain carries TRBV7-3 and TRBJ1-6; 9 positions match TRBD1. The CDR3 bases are TGTGCCAGCAGCCCCCACCTGCCCGGGGACAGGGATTCACCCCTCCACTTT. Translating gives CASSPHLPGDRDSPLHF.